What follows describes a single TCR beta chain. Its antigen is undetermined. Using immunoSEQ multiplex PCR, the repertoire was profiled, and TCRdb retains in-frame clones only, with some absent. Here the sample spans 45,000 to 60,000 clones, about 93% being singletons. The sample is drawn from a study of early stage breast cancer tumors. Study context: About 80% of the 16 invasive tumors were ER+, PR+ and HER2-. The ER+/PR+/HER2- tumors included fewer than ten ductal and four lobular carcinomas. Overall study findings and caveats: Enriched TCRB sequences shared across patients were mostly commonly generated sequences. In about 90% of the 16 patients, blood comparison separated tumor from normal breast.

The CDR3 is made up of 14 amino acids. V was pared by 0 bases and J by 4 bases, with 8 bases between. Germline CDR1 and CDR2: SGHRS and YFSETQ. The sequenced sample consisted of blood. This clonotype originated in an older person with breast cancer. The rearrangement uses TRBV5-1 and TRBJ1-3; D is unresolved. Written as DNA, the CDR3 is TGCGCCAGCAGCTTGGTGCCGGTAGGAAACACCATATATTTT. It codes for CASSLVPVGNTIYF. The entire variable domain, with the rest obtained from reference TRBV5-1 and TRBJ1-3, is as follows: KAGVTQTPRYLIKTRGQQVTLSCSPISGHRSVSWYQQTPGQGLQFLFEYFSETQRNKGNFPGRFSGRQFSNSRSEMNVSTLELGDSALYLCASSLVPVGNTIYFGEGSWLTVV.